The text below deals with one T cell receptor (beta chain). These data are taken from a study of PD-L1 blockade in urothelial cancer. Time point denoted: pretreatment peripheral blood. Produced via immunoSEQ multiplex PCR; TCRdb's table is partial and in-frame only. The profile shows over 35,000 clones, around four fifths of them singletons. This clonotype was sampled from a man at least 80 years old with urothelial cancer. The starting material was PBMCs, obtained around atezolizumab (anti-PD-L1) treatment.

The CDR3 DNA sequence: TGTGCGATGAGCGGGCATGCTGCCCCCAACGTCCTGACTTTC. It specifies CAMSGHAAPNVLTF. This chain uses TRBV30 with TRBJ2-6; the D gene is possibly TRBD2 (6 bases). Germline lookup yields CDR1 GTSNPN and CDR2 SVGIG (reference sequence). CDR3 length: 14 residues.